This T cell receptor beta chain was recovered during a study of OX40 agonist ivuxolimab in advanced cancers. Whole-study results and caveats: Nonresponders, in some cases, also had low normalized T-cell clonal expansion. The authors did not determine the antigen specificity of the expanded peripheral T cells.

The CDR3 is made up of 16 amino acids. With 1 base removed from V and 12 bases from J, the gap between germline ends came to 22 bases. Looked up from germline, CDR1 is LGHNA and CDR2 is YNFKEQ. With respect to this clone: Its antigen is unknown.

Here immunoSEQ multiplex PCR was the method, and the copy in TCRdb shows in-frame clones only, minus some. Among tens of thousands of clones listed, about 88% were seen once. This TCR came from an adult with an advanced solid tumor such as melanoma, head and neck, liver or kidney cancer. The source material was CD4+ or CD8+ T cells sorted from blood, sampled in a trial of the OX40 agonist ivuxolimab. This rearrangement joins TRBV4-2 to TRBJ2-1; perhaps TRBD2 as D (7 bases). CDR3 coding DNA: TGTGCCAGCAGCCAAGTCGGTACGGGGGGCGCCTCCCCGCAGTTCTTC. Encoded protein: CASSQVGTGGASPQFF.